What follows are 6 T cell receptor beta chains derived from one specimen sequenced in a study of blood T cell repertoires in COVID-19. TCRdb's copy holds only in-frame clones and misses some; the assay was immunoSEQ multiplex PCR. In the table there are roughly 100,000 clones, around 85% of which are singletons. The sequenced material came from peripheral blood. The source of these receptors is a man between 65 and 85 years old with active or convalescent COVID-19.

The V gene is TRBV30, the J gene TRBJ1-2, with 8 positions matching TRBD1. The J segment lost 7 bases and the V segment lost 3 bases, leaving 16 bases of the junction unmatched. The CDR3 length is 16 residues. CDR1 is GTSNPN and CDR2 is SVGIG in the germline V gene (reference sequence). Here the CDR3 DNA reads TGTGCCTGGAGCTCGTTCCCGGACAGGGTAGGAAGTGGCTACACCTTC. This gives the protein CAWSSFPDRVGSGYTF.

The chain has TRBV6-4 and TRBJ2-1, with 7 bases fitting TRBD2. The trim removed 3 bases at V and 6 bases at J, leaving 23 bases unmatched. Germline CDR1 MRHNA, CDR2 SNTAGT. This CDR3 comprises 20 residues. The CDR3 sequence: CASSDIGIFYRRELSNEQFF. The CDR3 nucleotides read TGTGCCAGCAGTGATATCGGAATATTCTATAGGCGGGAGCTCTCCAATGAGCAGTTCTTC.

The count of this clone is one. In DNA form, the CDR3 reads TGTGCCAGCAGCCGGGACAGGGGAACCTATGGCTACACCTTC. Amino acids: CASSRDRGTYGYTF. The rearrangement links TRBV5-5 to TRBJ1-2; TRBD1 matches 10 bases. Germline V gene lookup returns CDR1 SGHKS and CDR2 YYEKEE (reference sequence). CDR3 length: 14 amino acids. J gave up 4 bases and V 4 bases, and 4 bases lay outside the gene matches.

This chain connects TRBV24-1 to TRBJ2-3, with TRBD2 matching over 11 bases. The CDR3 contains 16 residues. The J segment lost 6 bases and the V segment lost 3 bases, leaving 7 bases of the junction unmatched. The germline V gene has CDR1 KGHDR and CDR2 SFDVKD. The CDR3 here is CATSDETSGSMDTQYF. DNA of the CDR3: TGTGCCACCAGTGATGAAACTAGCGGGAGTATGGATACGCAGTATTTT.

This chain connects TRBV5-1 to TRBJ2-7; 7 positions match TRBD1. The CDR3 is made up of 12 amino acids. Germline V lookup: CDR1 SGHRS, CDR2 YFSETQ. V shed 2 bases and J 5 bases; nucleotides not matched to a gene: 1. Here the CDR3 DNA reads TGCGCCAGCAGCTTTACAGGGGACGAGCAGTACTTC. Amino acids: CASSFTGDEQYF.

The J gene is TRBJ1-5, the V gene TRBV6-2 or TRBV6-3; D possibly corresponds to TRBD1 (5 bases). V was shortened by 5 bases and J by 0 bases, with 23 bases between the two germline ends. The germline gives CDR1 MNHEY, CDR2 SVGEGT. The CDR3 length is 19 residues. The CDR3 bases are TGTGCCAGCAGTCCCCCGACAGTCTCACCCTATCATAGCAATCAGCCCCAGCATTTT. Translating gives CASSPPTVSPYHSNQPQHF.